This entry describes one T cell receptor (beta chain). The target antigen is unknown. Time point noted: blood 2 weeks post-SBRT. As to treatment: 15 Gy SBRT to primary tumor, nephrectomy 4 weeks later. These data are taken from a study of radiation and T cells in renal cell carcinoma. Across the whole study: Nephrectomy followed 15 Gy stereotactic body radiation by 4 weeks.

CDR1 and CDR2 from the germline V gene are SGHRS and YFSETQ. Losses at the gene ends were 4 bases for V and 4 bases for J; bases not matched to a gene: 10. The CDR3 covers 16 residues. TCRdb's table, derived via immunoSEQ multiplex PCR, lists solely in-frame clones and lacks some. This table has roughly 120,000 clones, about 81% appearing once. Overall study findings and caveats: From baseline, blood top tumor clonotypes peaked at 2 weeks post-radiation.

Sample: blood, taken from a patient whose treatment included radiotherapy and nephrectomy. The origin of this receptor is a woman aged 60-75 years with renal cell carcinoma. The chain joins TRBV5-1 to TRBJ2-5; 10 bases fit TRBD1. CDR3 loop: CASSQPGQGLSETQYF. As DNA, the CDR3 is TGCGCCAGCAGCCAGCCGGGACAGGGGTTATCAGAGACCCAGTACTTC.